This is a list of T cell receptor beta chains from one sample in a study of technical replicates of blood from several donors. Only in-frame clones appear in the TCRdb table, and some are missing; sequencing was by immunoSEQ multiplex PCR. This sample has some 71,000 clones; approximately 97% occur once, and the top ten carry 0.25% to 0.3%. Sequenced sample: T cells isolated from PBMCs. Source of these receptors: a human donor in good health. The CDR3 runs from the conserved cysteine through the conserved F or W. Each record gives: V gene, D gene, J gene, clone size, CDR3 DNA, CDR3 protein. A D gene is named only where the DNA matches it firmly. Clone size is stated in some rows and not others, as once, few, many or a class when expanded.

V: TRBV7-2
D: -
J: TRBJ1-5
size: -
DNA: TGTGCCAGCAGCTTAGCTGGGTTTACGGGGCAGCCCCAGCATTTT
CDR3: CASSLAGFTGQPQHF

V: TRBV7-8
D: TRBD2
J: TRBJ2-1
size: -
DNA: TGTGCCAGCAGCTTAAGACCTGGACTAGCGGGGAATGAGCAGTTCTTC
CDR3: CASSLRPGLAGNEQFF

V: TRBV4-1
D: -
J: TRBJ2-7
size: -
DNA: TGCGCCAGCAGCCCTGGACTGTCCTACGAGCAGTACTTC
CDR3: CASSPGLSYEQYF

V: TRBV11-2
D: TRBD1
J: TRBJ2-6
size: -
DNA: TGTGCCAGCAGCCTAGGGGATATACCGGGACAGGCAGAGACTTTC
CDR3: CASSLGDIPGQAETF

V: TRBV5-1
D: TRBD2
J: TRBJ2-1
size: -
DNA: TGCGCCAGCAGCTGGACTAGCCGGAATGAGCAGTTCTTC
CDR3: CASSWTSRNEQFF

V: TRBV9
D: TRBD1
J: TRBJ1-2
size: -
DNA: TGTGCCAGCAGCCCCAGCGACAGGGAAATTTATGGCTACACCTTC
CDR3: CASSPSDREIYGYTF

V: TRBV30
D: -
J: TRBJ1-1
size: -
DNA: TGTGCCCGTTCGGGGGTGAACACTGAAGCTTTCTTT
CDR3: CARSGVNTEAFF

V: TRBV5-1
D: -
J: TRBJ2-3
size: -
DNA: TGCGCCAGCAGCTTTGCGGGAGATACGCAGTATTTT
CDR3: CASSFAGDTQYF

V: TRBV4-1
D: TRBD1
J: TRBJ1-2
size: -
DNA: TGCGCCAGCAGCCAAGAATTCCCAGGGGGCCATGGCTACACCTTC
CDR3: CASSQEFPGGHGYTF

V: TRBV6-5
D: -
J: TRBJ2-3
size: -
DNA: TGTGCCAGCAGTTACGGAGGGATAGGGGCAGATACGCAGTATTTT
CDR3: CASSYGGIGADTQYF

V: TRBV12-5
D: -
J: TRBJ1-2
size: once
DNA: TGTGCTAGTGGTTTGGACCCGGGGGGAGACTATGGCTACACCTTC
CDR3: CASGLDPGGDYGYTF

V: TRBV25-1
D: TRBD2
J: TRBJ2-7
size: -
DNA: TGTGCCAGCAGTGAATATGTAGGGCTAGCGGGAGAGAACGAGCAGTACTTC
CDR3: CASSEYVGLAGENEQYF

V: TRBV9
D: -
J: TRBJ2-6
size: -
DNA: TGTGCCAGCAGCTTAGGGGAGTCTTCTGGGGCCAACGTCCTGACTTTC
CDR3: CASSLGESSGANVLTF

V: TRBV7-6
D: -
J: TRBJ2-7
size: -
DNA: TGTGCCAGCAGCTCCTTGACTAACTACGAGCAGTACTTC
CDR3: CASSSLTNYEQYF

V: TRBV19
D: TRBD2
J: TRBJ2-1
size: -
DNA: TGTGCCAGTAGTATGGCGGGAGGGCCTATTGAGCAGTTCTTC
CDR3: CASSMAGGPIEQFF

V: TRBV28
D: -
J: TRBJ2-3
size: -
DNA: TGTGCCAGCCAATTAGGACAGATGGACCCTTCGAGCACAGATACGCAGTATTTT
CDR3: CASQLGQMDPSSTDTQYF

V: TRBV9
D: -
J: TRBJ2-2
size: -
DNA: TGTGCCAGCAGCGTCCTGGGAGTAGGGACCGGGGAGCTGTTTTTT
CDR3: CASSVLGVGTGELFF

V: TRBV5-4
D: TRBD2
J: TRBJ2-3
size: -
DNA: TGTGCCACGAGGACTAGCATGATGGATACGCAGTATTTT
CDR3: CATRTSMMDTQYF

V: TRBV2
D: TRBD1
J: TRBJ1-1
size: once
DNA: TGTGCCAGCAGTGTTATAGGACAGGGATTAGCTGAAGCTTTCTTT
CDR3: CASSVIGQGLAEAFF

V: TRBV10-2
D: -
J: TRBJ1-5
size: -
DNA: TGCGCCAGCTCAGAACAGGAGAATCAGCCCCAGCATTTT
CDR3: CASSEQENQPQHF

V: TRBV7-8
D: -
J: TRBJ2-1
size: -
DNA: TGTGCCAGCAGCTTAGGGGCAATCCACAATGAGCAGTTCTTC
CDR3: CASSLGAIHNEQFF

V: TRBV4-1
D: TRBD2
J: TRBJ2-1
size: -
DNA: TGCGCCAGCAGCATCCTAGCGGCTTCCTACAATGAGCAGTTCTTC
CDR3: CASSILAASYNEQFF

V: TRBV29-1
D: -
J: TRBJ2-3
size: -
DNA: TGCAGCGTTGAATCGGTCGCCATTTTCAGGAAGACAGATACGCAGTATTTT
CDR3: CSVESVAIFRKTDTQYF

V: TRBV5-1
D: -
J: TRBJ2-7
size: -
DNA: TGCGCCAGCAGCTTGGGGCGGGCATCCTACGAGCAGTACTTC
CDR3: CASSLGRASYEQYF

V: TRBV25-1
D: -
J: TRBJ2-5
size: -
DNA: TGTGCCAGCAGCCCCCCCGAGGGATGGGAGACCCAGTACTTC
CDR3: CASSPPEGWETQYF

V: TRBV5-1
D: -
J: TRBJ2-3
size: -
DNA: TGCGCCAGCAGTGGGGTGGGGGGGCTAAGCAGCACAGATACGCAGTATTTT
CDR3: CASSGVGGLSSTDTQYF

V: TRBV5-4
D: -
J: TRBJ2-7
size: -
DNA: TGTGCCAGCAGCAGGGACTTTTCCTACGAGCAGTACTTC
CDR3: CASSRDFSYEQYF

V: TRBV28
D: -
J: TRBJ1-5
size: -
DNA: TGTGCCAGCACCGAACAGGGCGACTATTATAGCAATCAGCCCCAGCATTTT
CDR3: CASTEQGDYYSNQPQHF

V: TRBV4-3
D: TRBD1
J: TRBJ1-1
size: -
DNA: TGCGCCAGCAGCGCCTACAGGGGCGGGACTGAAGCTTTCTTT
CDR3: CASSAYRGGTEAFF

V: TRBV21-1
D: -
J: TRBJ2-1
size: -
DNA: TGTGCCAGCAGCAAATCGCAGGGGATTTTCGGGAATGAGCAGTTCTTC
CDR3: CASSKSQGIFGNEQFF

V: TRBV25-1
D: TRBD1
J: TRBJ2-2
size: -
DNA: TGTGCCAGCAGTGGACAGGGAAGGGAGCTGTTTTTT
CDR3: CASSGQGRELFF

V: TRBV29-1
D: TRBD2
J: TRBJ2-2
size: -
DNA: TGCAGTGTCCTTCCGAGCGGGAGCCCCGGGGAGCTGTTTTTT
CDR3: CSVLPSGSPGELFF

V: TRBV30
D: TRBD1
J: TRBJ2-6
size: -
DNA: TGTGCCTGGAGCCAGGGGGCTGGGGCCAACGTCCTGACTTTC
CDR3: CAWSQGAGANVLTF

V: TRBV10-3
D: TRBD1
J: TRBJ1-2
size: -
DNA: TGTGCCATCAGTGAAATGGAGGGACAGGATGGCTACACCTTC
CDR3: CAISEMEGQDGYTF

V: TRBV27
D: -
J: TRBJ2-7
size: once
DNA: TGTGCCAGCAGTCCAGGGTACGAGCAGTACTTC
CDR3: CASSPGYEQYF

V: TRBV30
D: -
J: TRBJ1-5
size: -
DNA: TGTGCCTGGAGTGGACGGGGCAATCAGCCCCAGCATTTT
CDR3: CAWSGRGNQPQHF

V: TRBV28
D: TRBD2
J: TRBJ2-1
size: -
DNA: TGTGCCAGCAGTTTAGGACTAGCGGGTGCCTACAATGAGCAGTTCTTC
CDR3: CASSLGLAGAYNEQFF

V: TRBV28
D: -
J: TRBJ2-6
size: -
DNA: TGTGCCAGCGGCAGTGTCCACTCTGGGGCCAACGTCCTGACTTTC
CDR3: CASGSVHSGANVLTF

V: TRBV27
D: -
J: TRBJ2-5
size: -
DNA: TGTGCCAGCAGTTTATCGTCAAGCGGGCACATCTCGACCCAGTACTTC
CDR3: CASSLSSSGHISTQYF

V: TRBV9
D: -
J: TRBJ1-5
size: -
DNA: TGTGCCAGCAGCTTGGGGGGGGATAGCAATCAGCCCCAGCATTTT
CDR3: CASSLGGDSNQPQHF

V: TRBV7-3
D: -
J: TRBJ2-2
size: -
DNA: TGTGCCAGCAGCTTAGCGATGAACACCGGGGAGCTGTTTTTT
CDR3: CASSLAMNTGELFF

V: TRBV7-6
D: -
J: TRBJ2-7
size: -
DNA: TGTGCCAGCAGCGGAGGGTTTGGCGAGCAGTACTTC
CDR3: CASSGGFGEQYF

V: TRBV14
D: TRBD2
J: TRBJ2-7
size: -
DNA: TGTGCCAGCAGCCAAATTGCGGGAGGCTACGAGCAGTACTTC
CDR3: CASSQIAGGYEQYF

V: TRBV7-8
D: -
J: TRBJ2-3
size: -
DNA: TGTGCCAGCAGCCAGAGCAGGGGGGCAGATACGCAGTATTTT
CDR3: CASSQSRGADTQYF

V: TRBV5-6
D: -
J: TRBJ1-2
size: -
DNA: TGTGCCAGCAGCTTGTATTATGGCTACACCTTC
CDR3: CASSLYYGYTF

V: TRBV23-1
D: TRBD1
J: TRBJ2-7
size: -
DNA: TGCGCCAAAGAAACGGTCAACTCAGACAGGGCCTTCTACGAGCAGTACTTC
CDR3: CAKETVNSDRAFYEQYF

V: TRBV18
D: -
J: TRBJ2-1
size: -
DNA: TGTGCCAGCTCAAGGGAGTTCACCTACAATGAGCAGTTCTTC
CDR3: CASSREFTYNEQFF

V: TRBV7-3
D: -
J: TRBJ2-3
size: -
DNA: TGTGCCAGCAGCTTAGTCGGGGATCAGGCAGATACGCAGTATTTT
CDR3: CASSLVGDQADTQYF

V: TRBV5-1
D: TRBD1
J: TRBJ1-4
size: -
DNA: TGCGCCAGCAGCTTGGGGACAGGGGGCGAAAAACTGTTTTTT
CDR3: CASSLGTGGEKLFF

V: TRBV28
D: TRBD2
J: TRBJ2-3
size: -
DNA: TGTGCCAGCAGTTCAATATGGACTAGCGGGAAAGATACGCAGTATTTT
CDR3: CASSSIWTSGKDTQYF

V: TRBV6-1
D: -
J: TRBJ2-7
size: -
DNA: TGTGCCAGCAACGGCGGGGGCATCTACGAGCAGTACTTC
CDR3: CASNGGGIYEQYF

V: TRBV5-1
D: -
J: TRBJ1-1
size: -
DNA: TGCGCCAGCAGCTTGGTTACCCCGGGGGAAGCTTTCTTT
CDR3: CASSLVTPGEAFF

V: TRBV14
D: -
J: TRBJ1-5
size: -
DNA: TGTGCCAGCAGTCAGAGCAATCAGCCCCAGCATTTT
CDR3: CASSQSNQPQHF